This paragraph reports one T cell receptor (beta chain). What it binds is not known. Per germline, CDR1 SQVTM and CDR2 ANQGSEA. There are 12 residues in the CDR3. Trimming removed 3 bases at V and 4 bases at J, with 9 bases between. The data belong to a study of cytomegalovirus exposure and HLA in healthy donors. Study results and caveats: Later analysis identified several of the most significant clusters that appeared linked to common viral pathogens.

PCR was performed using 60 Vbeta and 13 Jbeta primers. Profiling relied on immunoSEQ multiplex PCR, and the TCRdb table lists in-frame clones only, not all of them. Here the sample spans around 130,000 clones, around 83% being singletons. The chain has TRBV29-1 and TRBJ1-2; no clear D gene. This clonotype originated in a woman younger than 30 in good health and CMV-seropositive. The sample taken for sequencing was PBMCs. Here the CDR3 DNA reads TGCAGCGTTGAGAACAGTCTCTATGGCTACACCTTC. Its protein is CSVENSLYGYTF.